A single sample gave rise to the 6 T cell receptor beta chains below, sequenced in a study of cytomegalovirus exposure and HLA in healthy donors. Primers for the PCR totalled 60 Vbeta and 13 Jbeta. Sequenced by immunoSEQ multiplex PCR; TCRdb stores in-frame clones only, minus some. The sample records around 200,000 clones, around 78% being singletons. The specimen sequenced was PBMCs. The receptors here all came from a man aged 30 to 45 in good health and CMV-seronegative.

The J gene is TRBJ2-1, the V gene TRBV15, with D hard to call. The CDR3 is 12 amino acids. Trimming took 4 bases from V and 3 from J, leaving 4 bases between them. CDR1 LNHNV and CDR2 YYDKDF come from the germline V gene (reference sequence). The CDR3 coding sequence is TGTGCCACCAGCATTATCTACAATGAGCAGTTCTTC. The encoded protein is CATSIIYNEQFF.

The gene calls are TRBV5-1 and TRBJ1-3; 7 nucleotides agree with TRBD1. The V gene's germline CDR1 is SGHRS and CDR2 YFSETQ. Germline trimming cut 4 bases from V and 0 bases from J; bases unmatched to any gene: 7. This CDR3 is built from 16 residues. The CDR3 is CASSHGQASSGNTIYF. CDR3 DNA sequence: TGCGCCAGCAGCCACGGACAGGCCAGCTCTGGAAACACCATATATTTT.

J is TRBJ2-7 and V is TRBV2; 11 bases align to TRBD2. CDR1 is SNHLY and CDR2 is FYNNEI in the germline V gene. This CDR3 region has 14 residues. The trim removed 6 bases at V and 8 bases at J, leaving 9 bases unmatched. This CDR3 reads CASRVSGRGMKQYF. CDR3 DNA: TGTGCCAGCAGGGTTAGCGGGAGGGGGATGAAGCAGTACTTC.

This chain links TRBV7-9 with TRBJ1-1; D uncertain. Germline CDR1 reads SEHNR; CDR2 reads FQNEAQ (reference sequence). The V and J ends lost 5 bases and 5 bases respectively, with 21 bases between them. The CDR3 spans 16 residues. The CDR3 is CASSPSRTGLGTEAFF. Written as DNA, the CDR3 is TGTGCCAGCAGCCCTAGTCGCACTGGTCTTGGGACTGAAGCTTTCTTT. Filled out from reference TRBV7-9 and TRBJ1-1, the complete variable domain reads DTGVSQNPRHKITKRGQNVTFRCDPISEHNRLYWYRQTLGQGPEFLTYFQNEAQLEKSRLLSDRFSAERPKGSFSTLEIQRTEQGDSAMYLCASSPSRTGLGTEAFFGQGTRLTVV.

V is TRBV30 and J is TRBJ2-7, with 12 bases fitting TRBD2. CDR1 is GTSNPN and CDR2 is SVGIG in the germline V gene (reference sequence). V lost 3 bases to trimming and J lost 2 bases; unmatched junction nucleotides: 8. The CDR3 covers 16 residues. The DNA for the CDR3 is TGTGCCTGGAGCGAACGCTCTAGCGGGAGGGCCTACGAGCAGTACTTC. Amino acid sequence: CAWSERSSGRAYEQYF.

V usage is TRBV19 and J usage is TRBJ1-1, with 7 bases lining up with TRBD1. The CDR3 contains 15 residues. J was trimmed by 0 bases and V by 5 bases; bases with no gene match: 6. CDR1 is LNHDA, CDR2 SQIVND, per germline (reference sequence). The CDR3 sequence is CASSAGQSLNTEAFF. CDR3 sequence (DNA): TGTGCCAGTAGTGCGGGACAGAGTTTGAACACTGAAGCTTTCTTT. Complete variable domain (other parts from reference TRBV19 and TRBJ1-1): DGGITQSPKYLFRKEGQNVTLSCEQNLNHDAMYWYRQDPGQGLRLIYYSQIVNDFQKGDIAEGYSVSREKKESFPLTVTSAQKNPTAFYLCASSAGQSLNTEAFFGQGTRLTVV.